This T cell receptor (beta chain) was retrieved from a study of T cell repertoires in cytomegalovirus infection. Regarding the study as a whole: Clonotypes of TCR beta that were HLA-C-restricted and CMV-specific dominated the ex vivo response. Identification of carriers of CMV plus the relevant HLA was achieved through cumulative public TCR beta family frequency.

TCRdb used MiXCR to reprocess the reads, holding one entry per CDR3 protein. The table has around 350,000 distinct CDR3 sequences, less than 20% seen once. This clonotype was found a few times. Its cognate antigen is unknown. Germline V gene lookup returns CDR1 LGHNA and CDR2 YNFKEQ. This CDR3 is built from 16 residues. After removal of 1 base from V and 0 bases from J, the junction contained 1 base not matched to a gene. The J gene is TRBJ2-3, the V gene TRBV4-2; 10 bases are shared with TRBD2. This clonotype originated in a human donor in good health (CMV status not recorded). Some clones in this sample may be carry-over from other donors' samples. The specimen was PBMCs. The CDR3, as DNA: TGTGCCAGCAGCCAAGGGACTAGCGGTAGCACAGATACGCAGTATTTT. It encodes CASSQGTSGSTDTQYF.